One sample yielded the 28 T cell receptor beta chains listed below, sequenced in a study of blood T cell repertoires in COVID-19. Here immunoSEQ multiplex PCR was the method, and the copy in TCRdb shows in-frame clones only, minus some. This table has roughly 120,000 clones, 78% appearing once. The source material was peripheral blood. Every receptor here comes from an older man with acute or convalescent COVID-19.

The V and J genes are TRBV10-3 and TRBJ2-1; D uncertain. The germline V and J ends were trimmed by 4 bases and 7 bases, with 11 bases remaining between them. Germline V lookup: CDR1 ENHRY, CDR2 SYGVKD. The CDR3 covers 13 residues. CDR3 nucleotides: TGTGCCATCAGTGCCCGTCTGGCTAATGAGCAGTTCTTC. Translation: CAISARLANEQFF.

The genes are TRBV5-1 and TRBJ1-1, with a possible D match to TRBD1 (5 bases). This CDR3 region has 15 residues. Trimming removed 0 bases at V and 0 bases at J, with 9 bases between. Looked up from germline, CDR1 is SGHRS and CDR2 is YFSETQ. CDR3 DNA: TGCGCCAGCAGCTTGGTACTGGGGCTGAACACTGAAGCTTTCTTT. Translation: CASSLVLGLNTEAFF.

The chain employs TRBV6-4 and TRBJ2-3; 8 positions match TRBD2. Trimming took 10 bases from V and 3 from J; bases not matched to a gene: 9. CDR3 size: 14 residues. The germline V gene has CDR1 MRHNA and CDR2 SNTAGT. CDR3 sequence: CATLGRGRTDTQYF. CDR3 sequence (DNA): TGTGCCACCCTCGGGAGGGGTAGAACAGATACGCAGTATTTT.

The chain links TRBV7-2 to TRBJ2-1; 10 nucleotides align to TRBD2. The CDR3 spans 14 residues. CDR1 is SGHTA and CDR2 is FQGNSA in the germline V gene. Unmatched junction bases numbered 5, after V lost 5 bases and J lost 7 bases. The CDR3 region has the DNA TGTGCCAGCAGCCCCAGGACTAGCGGTAATGAGCAGTTCTTC. As protein: CASSPRTSGNEQFF.

The CDR3 bases are TGTGCCAGTAGTATTGGTCGACAGTTACGGAGAGTCACAGATACGCAGTATTTT. Protein product: CASSIGRQLRRVTDTQYF. V gene TRBV19 combines with J gene TRBJ2-3, with D perhaps matching TRBD1 (5 bases). Trimming took 3 bases from V and 2 from J, leaving 21 bases between them. Germline assignment: CDR1 LNHDA and CDR2 SQIVND (reference sequence). This CDR3 region has 18 residues. The whole variable domain, remainder taken from reference TRBV19 and TRBJ2-3, is DGGITQSPKYLFRKEGQNVTLSCEQNLNHDAMYWYRQDPGQGLRLIYYSQIVNDFQKGDIAEGYSVSREKKESFPLTVTSAQKNPTAFYLCASSIGRQLRRVTDTQYFGPGTRLTVL.

CDR3: CAISEPTGSSGNTIYF. The CDR3 DNA is TGTGCCATCAGTGAGCCGACAGGGAGCTCTGGAAACACCATATATTTT. V usage is TRBV10-3 and J usage is TRBJ1-3, with TRBD1 matching over 7 bases. This CDR3 contains 16 residues. Germline V gene data show CDR1 as ENHRY and CDR2 as SYGVKD. V was clipped by 2 bases and J by 0 bases; unmatched bases: 4.

This clone was detected a few times. The chain couples TRBV3-1 (or the pseudogene TRBV3-2) to TRBJ1-6; D unclear. This CDR3 is 17 amino acids long. Trimming pared 0 bases from V and 0 bases from J, leaving 9 bases between. The germline V gene encodes CDR1 LGHDT and CDR2 YNNKEL (reference sequence). CDR3 loop: CASSQEGGRSYNSPLHF. The CDR3 DNA is TGTGCCAGCAGCCAAGAGGGAGGGCGCTCCTATAATTCACCCCTCCACTTT.

The chain carries TRBV10-3 and TRBJ1-1; 8 bases line up with TRBD1. This CDR3 contains 13 residues. Germline V gives CDR1 ENHRY, CDR2 SYGVKD. Trimming at V came to 5 bases and at J to 6 bases, leaving 5 bases not matched to a gene. The CDR3 here is CAISPDRVAEAFF. For the CDR3, the DNA is TGTGCCATCAGTCCGGACAGGGTCGCTGAAGCTTTCTTT.

This CDR3 is CASSPNRAGELFF. The CDR3, as DNA: TGTGCCAGCAGCCCGAACAGGGCCGGGGAGCTGTTTTTT. The chain joins TRBV14 to TRBJ2-2, with D tentatively TRBD1 (6 bases). This CDR3 is 13 amino acids long. CDR1 and CDR2 from the germline V gene are SGHDN and FVKESK. Deletions cut 4 bases from V and 6 bases from J, with 9 bases between.

The chain combines TRBV2 with TRBJ2-7, with TRBD2 matching 7 bases. V lost 3 bases to trimming and J lost 4 bases; unmatched junction nucleotides: 0. The CDR3 sequence is 12 residues long. Germline V gene lookup returns CDR1 SNHLY and CDR2 FYNNEI. The DNA for the CDR3 is TGTGCCAGCAGTGAGGGGGGGTACGAGCAGTACTTC. The encoded protein is CASSEGGYEQYF.

V gene TRBV12-5 combines with J gene TRBJ2-7, with 8 bases fitting TRBD2. The CDR3 loop spans 14 amino acids. V shed 4 bases and J 3 bases; nucleotides not matched to a gene: 5. Germline CDR1 and CDR2: LGHNT and FRNRAP. The CDR3, as DNA: TGTGCTAGTGGTTCCCCGGGGGGGGGCTACGAGCAGTACTTC. Translating gives CASGSPGGGYEQYF.

The V and J genes are TRBV10-2 and TRBJ1-1; D is undetermined. The CDR3 contains 12 residues. The V end lost 5 bases, the J end lost 3 bases, and 7 bases lay between the germline ends. CDR1 WSHSY and CDR2 SAAADI come from the germline V gene. The CDR3 loop reads CASSRRDTEAFF. The CDR3 bases are TGCGCCAGCAGTAGACGGGACACTGAAGCTTTCTTT.

Only a few counts were recorded for this clone. The rearrangement joins TRBV7-2 to TRBJ1-1; possibly TRBD1 for D (6 bases). The V gene lost 5 bases and the J gene lost 5 bases, with 15 bases spanning the gap. In germline, CDR1 is SGHTA, CDR2 FQGNSA. The CDR3 has 14 residues. Written as DNA, the CDR3 is TGTGCCAGCAGCCCCAGACCCCAGGGGACTGAAGCTTTCTTT. It encodes CASSPRPQGTEAFF.

The genes are TRBV19 and TRBJ2-5, with a possible D match to TRBD1 (6 bases). Trimming removed 4 bases from V and 1 base from J, with 19 bases in between. Looked up from germline, CDR1 is LNHDA and CDR2 is SQIVND (reference sequence). The CDR3 runs 17 residues. CDR3 region: CASSRFAGDRSQETQYF. The DNA for the CDR3 is TGTGCCAGTAGTAGATTTGCCGGCGACAGGAGCCAAGAGACCCAGTACTTC.

The rearrangement links TRBV4-3 to TRBJ2-7, with 10 bases aligning to TRBD2. This CDR3 spans 14 amino acids. Germline V gives CDR1 LGHNA, CDR2 YSLEER. After removal of 2 bases from V and 4 bases from J, the junction contained 2 bases not matched to a gene. The CDR3 sequence: CASSQLAGDYEQYF. As DNA, the CDR3 is TGCGCCAGCAGCCAACTAGCGGGGGATTACGAGCAGTACTTC.

This rearrangement joins TRBV18 to TRBJ2-2, with TRBD1 as a possible D gene (6 bases). Trimming removed 6 bases at V and 5 bases at J, with 16 bases between. This CDR3 region has 15 residues. Germline-derived CDR1 and CDR2 are KGHSH and LQKENI. The DNA for the CDR3 is TGTGCCAGCTCGCTAAGTCAGGGGCGGACCGGGGAGCTGTTTTTT. Amino acid sequence: CASSLSQGRTGELFF.

The chain recombines TRBV5-4 with TRBJ2-2; 7 bases are a match to TRBD2. V lost 4 bases, J lost 5 bases, and 8 bases stayed unmatched. The CDR3 contains 15 residues. CDR1 and CDR2 from the germline V gene are SGHNT and YYREEE (reference sequence). CDR3 amino acids: CASSPSGGGTGELFF. The CDR3 region has the DNA TGTGCCAGCAGCCCCTCCGGGGGAGGGACCGGGGAGCTGTTTTTT.

The V gene is TRBV19, the J gene TRBJ1-2; no clear D. The V gene's germline CDR1 is LNHDA and CDR2 SQIVND (reference sequence). The CDR3 totals 13 residues. Trimming removed 5 bases from V and 5 bases from J, with 12 bases in between. As DNA, the CDR3 is TGTGCCAGTAGTGTGATGGCAGTATATGGCTACACCTTC. Residues: CASSVMAVYGYTF.

The chain links TRBV5-1 to TRBJ2-5, with D possibly being TRBD2 (6 bases). Trimming pared 2 bases from V and 0 bases from J, leaving 8 bases between. Germline CDR1 is SGHRS and CDR2 is YFSETQ. The CDR3 runs to 14 residues. The CDR3 loop reads CASSFGGNQETQYF. The CDR3 DNA reads as TGCGCCAGCAGCTTTGGGGGGAACCAAGAGACCCAGTACTTC.

The V call is TRBV14, the J call TRBJ1-2, with D unclear. Trimming stripped 1 base from V and 8 bases from J, with 11 bases between. The V gene's germline CDR1 is SGHDN and CDR2 FVKESK. The CDR3 is 13 amino acids. The CDR3 loop reads CASSQVPRHGYTF. CDR3 sequence (DNA): TGTGCCAGCAGCCAAGTGCCCAGACACGGCTACACCTTC. The entire variable domain, with the rest obtained from reference TRBV14 and TRBJ1-2, is as follows: EAGVTQFPSHSVIEKGQTVTLRCDPISGHDNLYWYRRVMGKEIKFLLHFVKESKQDESGMPNNRFLAERTGGTYSTLKVQPAELEDSGVYFCASSQVPRHGYTFGSGTRLTVV.

The genes are TRBV25-1 and TRBJ2-1; D is perhaps TRBD1 (5 bases). This CDR3 contains 16 residues. V was shortened by 5 bases and J by 3 bases, with 17 bases between the two germline ends. Germline V gene data show CDR1 as MGHDK and CDR2 as SYGVNS. CDR3 nucleotide sequence: TGTGCCAGCAGTAGATTTCGACAGCGAAACTACAATGAGCAGTTCTTC. Translated, it gives CASSRFRQRNYNEQFF.

The chain couples TRBV6-5 to TRBJ1-6; no reliable D call. The CDR3 has 13 amino acids. V lost 6 bases and J lost 4, with 7 bases in between. Germline V gene lookup returns CDR1 MNHEY and CDR2 SVGAGI. CDR3 bases: TGTGCCAGCAGACGGTCATATAATTCACCCCTCCACTTT. Translating it yields CASRRSYNSPLHF.

The count of this clone is one. The V call is TRBV3-1 (or the pseudogene TRBV3-2), the J call TRBJ2-2; D might be TRBD1 (6 bases). CDR1 is LGHDT and CDR2 is YNNKEL in the germline V gene (reference sequence). There are 16 residues in the CDR3. Trimming cost V 4 bases and J 6 bases, with 18 bases left between them. The CDR3 sequence is CASSPSPGTYSGELFF. The CDR3 DNA reads TGTGCCAGCAGCCCTAGTCCCGGGACATACTCCGGGGAGCTGTTTTTT.

V and J are TRBV6-6 and TRBJ1-5, with D possibly matching TRBD1 (5 bases). This CDR3 has 16 amino acids. Germline V gene data show CDR1 as MNHNY and CDR2 as SVGAGI (reference sequence). V lost 8 bases and J 0 bases, leaving 17 bases between the germline ends. The CDR3 loop is CASAGGTASSNQPQHF. The CDR3 DNA follows: TGTGCCAGCGCCGGAGGGACGGCTTCTAGCAATCAGCCCCAGCATTTT.

The gene calls are TRBV11-3 and TRBJ2-5, with 10 bases aligning to TRBD1. The V and J ends lost 3 bases and 5 bases, in that order; junction bases with no gene match: 12. Per germline, CDR1 SGHNT and CDR2 YENEEA. This CDR3 spans 17 amino acids. The CDR3 DNA is TGTGCCAGCAGCTTCGACAGGGGGCGGGAAGTGTTTGAGACCCAGTACTTC. This gives the protein CASSFDRGREVFETQYF. Complete variable domain (other parts from reference TRBV11-3 and TRBJ2-5): EAGVVQSPRYKIIEKKQPVAFWCNPISGHNTLYWYLQNLGQGPELLIRYENEEAVDDSQLPKDRFSAERLKGVDSTLKIQPAELGDSAVYLCASSFDRGREVFETQYFGPGTRLLVL.

The rearrangement links TRBV19 to TRBJ1-4; D is unclear. Germline CDR1 reads LNHDA; CDR2 reads SQIVND (reference sequence). Trimming stripped 1 base from V and 2 bases from J, with 11 bases between. The CDR3 has 16 residues. The CDR3 sequence: CASSIARQWTNEKLFF. The CDR3 DNA reads as TGTGCCAGTAGTATAGCGAGGCAGTGGACTAATGAAAAACTGTTTTTT.

The rearrangement joins TRBV9 to TRBJ2-1, with TRBD1 matching over 7 bases. The CDR3 has 17 amino acids. Germline V CDR1 and CDR2: SGDLS, YYNGEE. J gave up 9 bases and V 0 bases, and 15 bases lay outside the gene matches. This chain's CDR3 is CASSVDPQQGIYLEQFF. CDR3 coding DNA: TGTGCCAGCAGCGTAGACCCCCAACAGGGGATATATCTTGAGCAGTTCTTC.

The V and J genes are TRBV5-1 and TRBJ2-7, with 11 bases identical to TRBD1. Germline V gene lookup returns CDR1 SGHRS and CDR2 YFSETQ. V gave up 0 bases and J gave up 3 bases; unmatched junction bases: 2. The CDR3 spans 15 residues. CDR3 bases: TGCGCCAGCAGCTTGGATGGGACAGGGGGCTACGAGCAGTACTTC. It yields the protein CASSLDGTGGYEQYF. Filled out from reference TRBV5-1 and TRBJ2-7, the complete variable domain reads KAGVTQTPRYLIKTRGQQVTLSCSPISGHRSVSWYQQTPGQGLQFLFEYFSETQRNKGNFPGRFSGRQFSNSRSEMNVSTLELGDSALYLCASSLDGTGGYEQYFGPGTRLTVT.